Given below is one TCR beta chain in context. The CDR3 spans 16 residues. Germline V CDR1 and CDR2: LGHNA, YNFKEQ. Trimming removed 4 bases from V and 0 bases from J; junction bases left unmatched: 8. This record comes from a study of blood T cell repertoires in COVID-19. The wider study: Researchers got acute and convalescent COVID-19 samples from the United States, Italy and Spain.

The Seattle patients joined while their infection was active and were tracked longitudinally afterward. Repertoires were generated with immunoSEQ multiplex PCR, while TCRdb's copy carries only in-frame clones and drops some. The sample consists of 250,000 to 300,000 clones, approximately 91% of them appearing once. This chain joins TRBV4-2 and TRBJ2-7, with 8 positions matching TRBD2. This TCR was sampled from a woman in her twenties or thirties with COVID-19, enrolled during active disease. The sequencing sample was made of peripheral blood. The CDR3 sequence is CASSRTLAENSYEQYF. The CDR3 DNA reads TGTGCCAGCAGCCGGACACTAGCGGAGAACTCCTACGAGCAGTACTTC.